This T cell receptor (beta chain) was profiled in a study of blood T cells in healthy people across ages. V lost 4 bases, J lost 5 bases, and 14 bases lay in between. In germline, CDR1 is SQVTM, CDR2 ANQGSEA. The CDR3 length is 13 residues. Study observations and caveats: Long-lived donors carried more naive CD4+ cells and greater diversity than aged donors. Roughly linearly, TCR beta diversity per million T cells fell as age increased.

A few counts support this clonotype. Antigen: not known. Then a second PCR, running roughly 7 to 11 cycles, was carried out with a sample-barcoded 5' primer and a J-beta primer mix. One entry per CDR3 protein results from TCRdb running MiXCR on the 5' RACE reads. The sample has 1.5 million to 2 million distinct CDR3 sequences, 28% seen once. Material: blood. This sequence joins TRBV29-1 and TRBJ2-5, with D hard to call. The TCR comes from a woman aged 30 to 39 in good health. The CDR3 region is CSVVRIPPETQYF. In DNA, the CDR3 is TGCAGCGTTGTTAGAATCCCTCCGGAGACCCAGTACTTC.